This T cell receptor beta chain was captured by sequencing in a study of blood T cell repertoires in COVID-19. Study-wide context: Samples of COVID-19 (acute and convalescent) were obtained from the United States, Italy and Spain. In each case, the material was cDNA or gDNA derived from T cells, B-cell-depleted T cells, or PBMCs.

In Seattle, patients joined the study during active infection and were tracked longitudinally. This CDR3 contains 13 residues. The germline CDR1 and CDR2 sequences are SNHLY and FYNNEI. V was shortened by 4 bases and J by 5 bases, with 11 bases between the two germline ends. This clone has more than one count but fewer than ten. As handled by the study authors: Estimates of nucleated cell counts were drawn from the amplification of reference gene primers. Only in-frame clones appear in the TCRdb table, and some are missing; sequencing was by immunoSEQ multiplex PCR. V, J and clone size are taken as reported in that table, and D and trimming were inferred from the DNA itself. The sample contains about 270,000 clones, 70% to 90% of which appear only once.

This receptor was identified in a woman aged 70-85 years with COVID-19, enrolled during active disease. Sequencing was done on a sample of peripheral blood. The chain recombines TRBV2 with TRBJ2-5; no definite D call. In DNA form, the CDR3 reads TGTGCCAGCAGTGGGGCAGTCAGGGAGACCCAGTACTTC. Its translation is CASSGAVRETQYF.